The rows below give T cell receptor beta chains drawn from one sample of a study of shared clonotypes between healthy human individuals. Here immunoSEQ multiplex PCR was the method, and the copy in TCRdb shows in-frame clones only, minus some. The data show around 640,000 clones, approximately 96% seen once. Sequenced: naive CD8+ T cells sorted from blood. These TCRs come from a woman in her 30s in good health. The CDR3 runs from the conserved cysteine through the conserved F or W.

TRBJ2-7 TRBV11-2 CASSSKGEQYF
TRBJ2-1 TRBV5-6 CASSLSQGWNEQFF
TRBJ1-1 TRBV7-6 CASSLDPPQGANTEAFF
TRBJ2-1 TRBV27 CASSLWTSGSPFAGEQFF
TRBJ2-3 TRBV2 CASPPPSTDTQYF
TRBJ1-1 TRBV6-4 CASSADRGAEAFF
TRBJ2-7 TRBV28 CASSFVLAGTYEQYF
TRBJ1-5 TRBV6-4 CAKYRRQTSNQPQHF
TRBJ2-5 TRBV27 CASTTGTGGKETQYF
NA TRBV30 CAWSGMDGNEQYF
TRBJ1-5 TRBV19 CASRTGIYQPQHF
TRBJ2-7 TRBV2 CASSDGGSSYEQYF
TRBJ1-5 TRBV15 CATSRGYGQGIEHF
TRBJ2-7 TRBV9 CASSVGGSGGYEQYF